A single sample is the source of the 2 T cell receptor beta chains below, sequenced in a study of early T cells in non-severe SARS-CoV-2 infection. Each CDR3 protein gets one entry after TCRdb re-called the 5' RACE reads with MiXCR. This sample has 45,000 or so distinct CDR3 sequences, with under 13% found just once. Sample: whole blood. These receptor sequences come from an adult who was a healthcare worker with PCR-confirmed SARS-CoV-2 infection or an uninfected control (not recorded which).

This clonotype was counted between two and nine times. J is TRBJ2-5 and V is TRBV29-1; D is undetermined. Trimming left V 3 bases short and J 1 base short, with 3 bases between. The V gene's germline CDR1 is SQVTM and CDR2 ANQGSEA. The CDR3 is made up of 11 amino acids. The DNA for the CDR3 is TGCAGCGTTGAGGCCCAAGAGACCCAGTACTTC. Residues: CSVEAQETQYF.

The V call is TRBV19, the J call TRBJ2-1; D is perhaps TRBD1 (5 bases). Germline V gene data show CDR1 as LNHDA and CDR2 as SQIVND (reference sequence). Trimming pared 6 bases from V and 2 bases from J, leaving 14 bases between. The CDR3 spans 15 residues. The CDR3, as DNA: TGTGCCAGTAGACTAACAGGTCCTACCTACAATGAGCAGTTCTTC. This sequence encodes CASRLTGPTYNEQFF.